This entry lists 6 T cell receptor beta chains sequenced from one sample in a study of shared clonotypes between healthy human individuals. CD45RO-negative CD8 cells positively selected for CCR7 made up the naive population, which excluded terminally differentiated effector memory CD45RA+ cells. The method was immunoSEQ multiplex PCR; TCRdb's version includes in-frame clones alone and lacks a portion of them. The sample contains about 700,000 clones, about 90% of which appear only once. The specimen sequenced was naive CD8+ T cells sorted from blood. The receptors originated from a man aged 25-45 years in good health.

In nucleotides, the CDR3 is TGTGCCAGCAGTTTAAGGGCTACTTACAATGAGCAGTTCTTC. This sequence encodes CASSLRATYNEQFF. This sequence joins TRBV27 and TRBJ2-1; D gene uncertain. CDR3 length: 14 residues. Trimming cost V 2 bases and J 4 bases, with 9 bases left between them. Germline CDR1 MNHEY, CDR2 SMNVEV (reference sequence).

The chain has TRBV6-4 and TRBJ2-4; the match to TRBD1 covers 7 bases. Trimming removed 6 bases from V and 7 bases from J; junction bases left unmatched: 0. This CDR3 contains 11 residues. Germline CDR1 is MRHNA and CDR2 is SNTAGT. The CDR3, as DNA: TGTGCCAGCAGACAGGGGAACATTCAGTACTTC. Amino acid sequence: CASRQGNIQYF.

The count of this clone is one. The chain links TRBV7-6 to TRBJ1-1, with D perhaps matching TRBD1 (5 bases). V was trimmed by 4 bases and J by 1 base, leaving 10 bases between them. This CDR3 has 14 residues. In germline, CDR1 is SGHVS, CDR2 FNYEAQ. Here the CDR3 reads CASSSLTENTEAFF. CDR3 sequence (DNA): TGTGCCAGCAGCTCACTGACAGAGAACACTGAAGCTTTCTTT. Filled out from reference TRBV7-6 and TRBJ1-1, the complete variable domain reads GAGVSQSPRYKVTKRGQDVALRCDPISGHVSLYWYRQALGQGPEFLTYFNYEAQQDKSGLPNDRFSAERPEGSISTLTIQRTEQRDSAMYRCASSSLTENTEAFFGQGTRLTVV.

As regards this clone: Other DNA sequences in this specimen translate into the identical CDR3. The chain has TRBV19 and TRBJ2-1, with 7 bases matching TRBD2. CDR1 LNHDA and CDR2 SQIVND come from the germline V gene (reference sequence). Trimming took 1 base from V and 2 from J; bases not matched to a gene: 2. CDR3 length: 15 residues. The CDR3 loop reads CASSIGLAAYNEQFF. CDR3 coding DNA: TGTGCCAGTAGTATAGGACTAGCAGCCTACAATGAGCAGTTCTTC.

The genes are TRBV23-1 and TRBJ2-6; D unresolved. TRBV23-1 is flagged as an ORF with uncertain function. V was clipped by 2 bases and J by 0 bases, with 11 bases between them. This CDR3 is built from 17 residues. The CDR3 reads CASSQVRRSSGANVLTF. The CDR3 DNA sequence: TGCGCCAGCAGTCAAGTCAGGCGAAGCTCTGGGGCCAACGTCCTGACTTTC.

The chain uses TRBV12-5 and TRBJ2-5; no definite D call. This CDR3 is 18 amino acids long. Between the trimmed V and J ends, which lost 0 bases and 2 bases, there was a span of 19 bases. Looked up from germline, CDR1 is LGHNT and CDR2 is FRNRAP. The CDR3 spells CASGLVLNDKLSQETQYF. The CDR3, as DNA: TGTGCTAGTGGTTTGGTACTTAATGACAAGCTCTCTCAAGAGACCCAGTACTTC.